The 20 T cell receptor beta chains reported below all come from one sample, sequenced in a study of blood T cells in healthy people across ages. The authors ran a second PCR of roughly 6 to 12 cycles using a sample-barcoded 5' primer and a J-beta primer mix. TCRdb analysed the 5' RACE reads with MiXCR anew, one entry per CDR3 protein. This sample carries 850,000 to 1,300,000 distinct CDR3 sequences, 40% to 45% of them seen once, and the ten largest clones take approximately 17%. Sequenced: blood. These receptors came from a woman aged 55-70 years in good health.

V usage is TRBV6-2 or TRBV6-3 and J usage is TRBJ2-1; 11 positions match TRBD2. CDR3 length: 17 residues. Germline CDR1 MNHEY, CDR2 SVGEGT. V lost 4 bases and J lost 11; bases outside the gene matches: 16. The chain's CDR3 is CASSSSMTSGNGGKQFF. The CDR3 region has the DNA TGTGCCAGCAGTTCATCCATGACTAGCGGGAATGGGGGGAAGCAGTTCTTC.

Comment on this clonotype: Given a much more abundant clone one base away, this may be a read error. The chain has TRBV7-2 and TRBJ2-1; 10 bases agree with TRBD2. This CDR3 has 13 residues. Germline V gene lookup returns CDR1 SGHTA and CDR2 FQGNSA. With V trimmed by 4 bases and J by 8 bases, 2 bases remained unmatched. The chain's CDR3 is CASSSGTSDEQFF. The CDR3 coding sequence is TGTGCCAGCAGCTCCGGGACTAGCGATGAGCAGTTCTTC.

The CDR3 nucleotides are TGTGCCAGCAGTTACTCGGCCGGGCGGTTCTATGGCTACACCTTC. Amino acid sequence: CASSYSAGRFYGYTF. J is TRBJ1-2 and V is TRBV6-5, with D uncertain. CDR1 is MNHEY and CDR2 is SVGAGI in the germline V gene. V lost 0 bases and J 4 bases, leaving 12 bases between the germline ends. The CDR3 covers 15 residues.

This clonotype was seen more than once but under ten times. The chain is built from TRBV6-2 or TRBV6-3 and TRBJ1-2; D perhaps matches TRBD1 (5 bases). Germline V gene data show CDR1 as MNHEY and CDR2 as SVGEGT. Trimming shortened V by 8 bases and J by 4 bases, and 14 bases separated the two germline ends. The CDR3 runs to 13 residues. The CDR3 region is CASVGRLPYGYTF. As DNA, the CDR3 is TGTGCCAGCGTGGGACGACTACCCTATGGCTACACCTTC.

The chain recombines TRBV7-6 with TRBJ2-5; TRBD1 is a possible D gene (6 bases). The CDR3 covers 16 residues. V was trimmed by 1 base and J by 2 bases, leaving 14 bases between them. The germline gives CDR1 SGHVS, CDR2 FNYEAQ. CDR3 loop: CASSLVSGTSQETQYF. The DNA for the CDR3 is TGTGCCAGCAGCTTAGTTTCCGGGACATCTCAAGAGACCCAGTACTTC.

This clonotype occurred a few times. V usage is TRBV2 and J usage is TRBJ2-1, with TRBD1 as a possible D gene (5 bases). Per germline, CDR1 SNHLY and CDR2 FYNNEI. V lost 6 bases and J lost 10, with 19 bases in between. The CDR3 is 14 residues long. The CDR3, as DNA: TGTGCCAGCAGCGCCGCCCAGGGTGTTCAGGAGCAGTTCTTC. Its protein product is CASSAAQGVQEQFF.

This clonotype turned up a few times. The chain carries TRBV20-1 and TRBJ1-1; no reliable D call. Germline V gene lookup returns CDR1 DFQATT and CDR2 SNEGSKA (reference sequence). V lost 0 bases to trimming and J lost 0 bases, with 8 bases between them. The CDR3 is made up of 14 amino acids. CDR3 loop: CSARDPGLNTEAFF. DNA for the CDR3: TGCAGTGCTAGAGATCCAGGCTTGAACACTGAAGCTTTCTTT.

V is TRBV20-1 and J is TRBJ2-5; perhaps TRBD2 as D (5 bases). Germline values: CDR1 DFQATT, CDR2 SNEGSKA (reference sequence). The V end lost 0 bases, the J end lost 4 bases, and 12 bases lay between the germline ends. This CDR3 contains 14 residues. The CDR3 reads CSARDEGTGETQYF. CDR3 in DNA: TGCAGTGCTAGAGATGAGGGTACCGGAGAGACCCAGTACTTC.

Worth noting for this clonotype: This could be a read error, since a much larger clone is one nucleotide away. This chain links TRBV20-1 with TRBJ1-4; TRBD1 matches 7 bases. This CDR3 contains 15 residues. V lost 3 bases to trimming and J lost 5 bases; unmatched junction nucleotides: 9. CDR1 and CDR2 (germline): DFQATT, SNEGSKA (reference sequence). CDR3 coding DNA: TGCAGTGCTAGTCATGCCGTACAGGGGAATGAAAAACTGTTTTTT. It is translated as CSASHAVQGNEKLFF.

V and J are TRBV28 and TRBJ2-3, with TRBD2 matching over 7 bases. Germline loops: CDR1 MDHEN, CDR2 SYDVKM. Unmatched junction bases numbered 9, after V lost 9 bases and J lost 3 bases. The CDR3 spans 14 residues. In DNA form, the CDR3 reads TGTGCCAGTGGAGCGGGACCCGTAACAGATACGCAGTATTTT. The encoded protein is CASGAGPVTDTQYF.

The chain recombines TRBV20-1 with TRBJ2-7; no firm D call. The CDR3 totals 14 residues. V gave up 3 bases and J gave up 3 bases, with 15 bases separating them. The germline V gene encodes CDR1 DFQATT and CDR2 SNEGSKA (reference sequence). Here the CDR3 DNA reads TGCAGTGCTAGTAGTCCTACCCCAATCTACGAGCAGTACTTC. This translates into CSASSPTPIYEQYF.

The chain uses TRBV7-3 and TRBJ2-5, with D tentatively TRBD2 (5 bases). V lost 5 bases, J lost 5 bases, and 15 bases lay in between. Per germline, CDR1 SGHTA and CDR2 FQGTGA. This CDR3 has 14 residues. The CDR3 DNA follows: TGTGCCAGCAGCCCTGGCTCTAGCTCCGAGACCCAGTACTTC. As protein: CASSPGSSSETQYF.

The chain is built from TRBV20-1 and TRBJ2-1, with 8 nucleotides matching TRBD2. V was clipped by 6 bases and J by 4 bases; unmatched bases: 11. The CDR3 sequence is 15 residues long. Germline loops: CDR1 DFQATT, CDR2 SNEGSKA (reference sequence). The CDR3 loop reads CSAPGWLAGYNEQFF. For the CDR3, the DNA is TGCAGTGCCCCCGGATGGCTAGCGGGTTACAATGAGCAGTTCTTC.

This clonotype is a singleton in its sample. The chain employs TRBV7-9 and TRBJ2-1, with 9 bases lining up with TRBD1. The V gene end was trimmed by 5 bases and the J gene end by 5 bases; junction bases not matched to a gene: 10. Germline CDR1 and CDR2: SEHNR and FQNEAQ (reference sequence). This CDR3 has 16 amino acids. The CDR3 DNA is TGTGCCAGCAGCGCTGGGACAGGGAGTTTCCACAATGAGCAGTTCTTC. This translates into CASSAGTGSFHNEQFF.

The chain recombines TRBV28 with TRBJ2-1; D unresolved. CDR1 is MDHEN and CDR2 is SYDVKM in the germline V gene. This CDR3 comprises 15 residues. Trimming removed 6 bases at V and 3 bases at J, with 15 bases between. The CDR3 DNA follows: TGTGCCAGCAGCTCAAAGCGTCAATACTACAATGAGCAGTTCTTC. Translated: CASSSKRQYYNEQFF.

The chain joins TRBV20-1 to TRBJ2-7; D is possibly TRBD2 (6 bases). The CDR3 has 11 amino acids. Germline V gives CDR1 DFQATT, CDR2 SNEGSKA (reference sequence). V was cut by 3 bases and J by 10 bases, with 13 bases left in between. CDR3 protein: CSASRGGTQYF. The CDR3, as DNA: TGCAGTGCTAGTCGGGGAGGTACCCAGTACTTC.

This clonotype occurred once. The chain carries TRBV10-3 and TRBJ2-1, with 7 bases matching TRBD2. The CDR3 is made up of 16 amino acids. Germline-derived CDR1 and CDR2 are ENHRY and SYGVKD. The V gene end was trimmed by 0 bases and the J gene end by 4 bases; junction bases not matched to a gene: 6. The CDR3 region has the DNA TGTGCCATCAGTGAGTCCTCAGCGGGACTATACAATGAGCAGTTCTTC. This translates into CAISESSAGLYNEQFF.

The chain employs TRBV20-1 and TRBJ1-2; D is possibly TRBD1 (5 bases). Trimming cost V 0 bases and J 4 bases, with 15 bases left between them. CDR1 and CDR2 from the germline V gene are DFQATT and SNEGSKA (reference sequence). The length of the CDR3 is 15 residues. The CDR3 region has the DNA TGCAGTGCTAGAGATCACCCAGGGTTTGGCTATGGCTACACCTTC. This sequence encodes CSARDHPGFGYGYTF.

This clonotype occurred a few times. One end of the junction is discordant with germline, which a read error may explain. The V gene is TRBV20-1, the J gene TRBJ2-3, with D perhaps TRBD2 (5 bases). Germline values: CDR1 DFQATT, CDR2 SNEGSKA (reference sequence). The CDR3 extends over 13 amino acids. The CDR3 DNA reads as TGCAGTGCTCACAGCGGAAACACAAATACGCAGTATTTT. Its protein product is CSAHSGNTNTQYF.

V gene TRBV3-1 combines with J gene TRBJ2-2; 7 nucleotides line up with TRBD1. The length of the CDR3 is 15 residues. J was trimmed by 5 bases and V by 0 bases; bases with no gene match: 3. CDR1 is LGHDT and CDR2 is YNNKEL in the germline V gene (reference sequence). The CDR3 spells CASSQERQGTGELFF. In nucleotides, the CDR3 is TGTGCCAGCAGCCAAGAAAGACAGGGAACCGGGGAGCTGTTTTTT.